The following is a T cell receptor beta chain sequence with its context. The specificity of this receptor is unknown. Base-call qualities are not available, and no considerably larger clone is one nucleotide away. This sample was taken from a study of blood T cell repertoires in COVID-19 (dated by TCRdb to 2020 to 2022). Regarding the research as a whole: Samples covering the acute and convalescent phases of COVID-19 were provided by collaborators in the United States, Italy and Spain. Where HLA class I and class II types were available, the types were taken from metadata supplied by the sample provider, not from assay-based typing. The repertoires were made available in a free public database intended to serve as a resource for research on the immune response to SARS-CoV-2. The dataset comprised deeply sampled blood TCRbeta repertoires from subjects exposed to, actively infected with, or recovered from COVID-19. Sample metadata almost always included a de-identified subject ID, COVID-19 status, age in years and sex. The material from the prospective study consisted of cDNA or gDNA derived from T cells, B-cell-depleted T cells, or PBMCs. The samples were drawn from the first 160 participants of the ongoing ImmuneRACE study and from about 1,200 subjects provided by 6 global collaborators.

Study-wide conclusions, independent of this receptor: The amount of clinical and demographic metadata varied by source and participant and was provided uncurated.

TCRbeta CDR3 regions were amplified from genomic DNA by means of the immunoSEQ Assay, a bias-controlled multiplex PCR. In the original analysis: Nucleated cell counts per sample were estimated from amplification of reference gene primers within the assay. To quantify the absolute abundance of each unique TCRbeta CDR3 rearrangement, sequence reads were collapsed and filtered. For each sample, productive Simpson clonality was calculated by taking the square root of Simpson's diversity index across productive rearrangements. TCRdb holds this immuneACCESS table with in-frame rearrangements only. Some clones are missing; in checked studies, unresolved V genes explain under half, and the rest has no known cause. The V and J calls and clone size come from that table; D and trimming were worked out from the DNA. The sample table records around 400,000 clones; about 90% of these occur just once. Jointly, the top ten make up 8.5% to 12% of the sample.

V is shortened by 5 bases, J by 0 bases, and the region joining them spans 16 bases. CDR1 and CDR2 are read off the germline V gene as SNHLY and FYNNEI. CDR3 length: 16 amino acids, cysteine to phenylalanine. Only the CDR3 region is kept as DNA, spanning 48 bases read in frame from base 1. One collaborating source in Seattle enrolled patients during active infection and followed them longitudinally through the course of disease. Collaborating institutions collected whole blood in K2EDTA tubes following their own protocols. For TCRbeta analysis, collaborator samples were shipped as frozen whole blood, as isolated PBMCs, or as DNA extracted from either sample type.

The sequence is built from TRBV2 and TRBJ1-1; there is no confident call for the D gene. This TCR derives from a woman aged 25 to 39 with COVID-19, enrolled during active disease. Sequencing was carried out using peripheral blood. The CDR3 protein sequence reads: CASSPQGANMNTEAFF. The DNA sequence is as follows: TGTGCCAGCAGTCCCCAAGGAGCGAACATGAACACTGAAGCTTTCTTT.